The 21 T cell receptor beta chains below all came from one sample that was sequenced in a study of CD8+ T cells in alopecia areata. Following RNA extraction, reverse transcription yielded cDNA that acted as the sequencing template. The data were produced by immunoSEQ multiplex PCR, yet TCRdb's version contains in-frame clones alone and is incomplete. The table shows 140,000 to 150,000 clones, with approximately 50% occurring only once. The starting material was CD4+ T cells sorted from blood, obtained at week 0. These receptors originate from a human donor with alopecia areata.

This clone has only a few counts. The sample contains more than one DNA sequence encoding this CDR3. The chain joins TRBV5-1 to TRBJ2-5; D remains unclear. This CDR3 is built from 11 residues. Germline CDR1 and CDR2: SGHRS and YFSETQ. The V and J ends lost 2 bases and 5 bases respectively, with 4 bases between them. The CDR3 protein is CASSFQETQYF. CDR3 coding DNA: TGCGCCAGCAGCTTTCAGGAGACCCAGTACTTC.

For this clone: Within the sample, other DNA sequences also encode this same CDR3. V is TRBV9 and J is TRBJ2-3; a weak D match, TRBD1 (6 bases). The V and J ends lost 4 bases and 2 bases respectively, with 11 bases between them. The CDR3 has 14 amino acids. Germline CDR1 SGDLS, CDR2 YYNGEE. CDR3 region: CASSKQGSTDTQYF. The CDR3 DNA is TGTGCCAGCAGCAAACAGGGTTCCACAGATACGCAGTATTTT.

The chain carries TRBV5-1 and TRBJ2-5; D not resolved. V was clipped by 1 base and J by 2 bases, with 9 bases between them. CDR1 is SGHRS, CDR2 YFSETQ, per germline. The CDR3 spans 14 residues. CDR3 nucleotides: TGCGCCAGCAGCTTGAGAGACGGACAAGAGACCCAGTACTTC. It codes for CASSLRDGQETQYF.

This clone was seen a few times. The CDR3 nucleotides are TGCAGCGTTGAAGAAGGAGGAGAGGGTCTGTTTTTT. Its protein product is CSVEEGGEGLFF. This sequence joins TRBV29-1 and TRBJ2-2; a possible D gene is TRBD2 (5 bases). Trimming stripped 0 bases from V and 14 bases from J, with 13 bases between. CDR3 length equals 12 residues. From germline, CDR1 is SQVTM and CDR2 ANQGSEA.

This clone was recorded once. The V call is TRBV10-3, the J call TRBJ2-7; the D is unclear. The V end was cut by 0 bases, the J end by 3 bases, with 6 bases between. Looked up from germline, CDR1 is ENHRY and CDR2 is SYGVKD. The CDR3 is 13 amino acids. The CDR3 nucleotides are TGTGCCATCAGTGAGTCAACCAGCTACGAGCAGTACTTC. Translated, it gives CAISESTSYEQYF.

V is TRBV27 and J is TRBJ2-7; 8 bases match TRBD1. Trimming at V came to 2 bases and at J to 6 bases, leaving 6 bases not matched to a gene. Germline CDR1 and CDR2: MNHEY and SMNVEV (reference sequence). This CDR3 has 14 amino acids. The DNA of the CDR3 is TGTGCCAGCAGTTTAGTGGACAGGGATACCGAGCAGTACTTC. It yields the protein CASSLVDRDTEQYF.

The table lists this clone with a few counts. V and J are TRBV30 and TRBJ2-4; D is uncertain. The length of the CDR3 is 12 residues. Germline-derived CDR1 and CDR2 are GTSNPN and SVGIG (reference sequence). V was cut by 2 bases and J by 9 bases, with 11 bases left in between. The CDR3 sequence is CAWSRQDGIQYF. In DNA, the CDR3 is TGTGCCTGGAGTCGACAAGACGGCATTCAGTACTTC.

The CDR3 region is CASTPLGDKGEQYF. CDR3 DNA sequence: TGTGCCAGCACCCCTCTTGGGGACAAGGGCGAGCAGTACTTC. This chain joins TRBV6-6 and TRBJ2-7, with D perhaps TRBD1 (6 bases). Germline V gene lookup returns CDR1 MNHNY and CDR2 SVGAGI (reference sequence). The CDR3 extends over 14 amino acids. V lost 7 bases to trimming and J lost 6 bases, with 19 bases between them.

This clone was seen more than once but under ten times. The chain joins TRBV30 to TRBJ1-1, with D maybe TRBD1 (5 bases). The germline gives CDR1 GTSNPN, CDR2 SVGIG (reference sequence). V was cut by 5 bases and J by 5 bases, with 15 bases left in between. This CDR3 contains 13 residues. This chain's CDR3 is CAWGTGGGTEAFF. In nucleotides, the CDR3 is TGTGCCTGGGGGACTGGCGGGGGTACTGAAGCTTTCTTT.

Concerning this clone itself: Within the sample, other DNA sequences also encode this same CDR3. The chain carries TRBV2 and TRBJ2-2; TRBD1 matches 7 bases. Per the germline V gene, CDR1 is SNHLY and CDR2 is FYNNEI. This CDR3 is built from 13 residues. The V and J ends lost 6 bases and 4 bases, in that order; junction bases with no gene match: 2. CDR3 loop: CASRRTGTGELFF. The CDR3, as DNA: TGTGCCAGCAGGAGGACAGGCACCGGGGAGCTGTTTTTT.

In this sample, this clone turned up a few times. DNA of the CDR3: TGTGCCAGCAGCCTTGATCCGGACAGGCCGGCCAACGTCCTGACTTTC. Amino acids: CASSLDPDRPANVLTF. This rearrangement joins TRBV6-6 to TRBJ2-6, with 7 bases lining up with TRBD1. The germline CDR1 and CDR2 sequences are MNHNY and SVGAGI (reference sequence). The CDR3 spans 16 residues. The J segment lost 6 bases and the V segment lost 6 bases, leaving 11 bases of the junction unmatched.

Written as DNA, the CDR3 is TGCGCCAGCAGCTACTACCGGGCCTCGGTCAAGTTCTTC. Its protein product is CASSYYRASVKFF. V gene TRBV5-1 combines with J gene TRBJ2-1; D gene uncertain. In germline, CDR1 is SGHRS, CDR2 YFSETQ. The CDR3 totals 13 residues. The germline V and J ends were trimmed by 3 bases and 14 bases, with 18 bases remaining between them.

The V and J genes are TRBV28 and TRBJ2-5, with D possibly matching TRBD2 (5 bases). The CDR3 is 16 residues long. Germline-derived CDR1 and CDR2 are MDHEN and SYDVKM. Trimming removed 3 bases at V and 4 bases at J, with 18 bases between. CDR3 in amino acids: CASSLASPSMGETQYF. For the CDR3, the DNA is TGTGCCAGCAGTTTGGCTAGCCCCTCTATGGGAGAGACCCAGTACTTC.

The chain combines TRBV18 with TRBJ2-4; no clear D gene. The germline CDR1 and CDR2 sequences are KGHSH and LQKENI. This CDR3 has 15 residues. V was cut by 0 bases and J by 1 base, with 7 bases left in between. Here the CDR3 DNA reads TGTGCCAGCTCACCACCGAACATTGCCAAAAACATTCAGTACTTC. Translation gives CASSPPNIAKNIQYF.

V gene TRBV6-5 combines with J gene TRBJ2-2; D call uncertain. Germline-derived CDR1 and CDR2 are MNHEY and SVGAGI. V lost 5 bases and J lost 2, with 6 bases in between. CDR3 length: 13 residues. CDR3 DNA: TGTGCCAGCAGTGAAGGCAACACCGGGGAGCTGTTTTTT. It codes for CASSEGNTGELFF.

V gene TRBV29-1 combines with J gene TRBJ2-7; the D gene is possibly TRBD1 (6 bases). Germline V lookup: CDR1 SQVTM, CDR2 ANQGSEA. V was pared by 6 bases and J by 7 bases, with 22 bases between. The CDR3 is made up of 14 amino acids. The chain's CDR3 is CSVTIRTALGEQYF. The CDR3 nucleotides are TGCAGCGTGACGATCCGGACAGCCCTTGGTGAGCAGTACTTC.

The chain employs TRBV9 and TRBJ2-5, with 7 bases aligning to TRBD1. The germline gives CDR1 SGDLS, CDR2 YYNGEE. CDR3 length equals 14 residues. V shed 4 bases and J 5 bases; nucleotides not matched to a gene: 8. CDR3 in amino acids: CASSPTDRRETQYF. CDR3 coding DNA: TGTGCCAGCAGCCCAACGGACAGGCGGGAGACCCAGTACTTC.

V is TRBV5-1 and J is TRBJ2-2; D is unresolved. This CDR3 spans 13 amino acids. Germline loops: CDR1 SGHRS, CDR2 YFSETQ. Trimming took 3 bases from V and 1 from J, leaving 4 bases between them. The CDR3 loop reads CASSSGNTGELFF. The CDR3 nucleotides are TGCGCCAGCAGCTCCGGGAACACCGGGGAGCTGTTTTTT.

The CDR3 sequence is CASSTLGVPRELFF. The CDR3 DNA reads as TGTGCCAGCAGTACCCTAGGAGTCCCTAGGGAGCTGTTTTTT. V is TRBV6-5 and J is TRBJ2-2, with unresolved D. The CDR3 runs 14 residues. The ends were cut back, 5 bases at V and 9 bases at J, with 16 bases in the middle. Germline V gives CDR1 MNHEY, CDR2 SVGAGI.

This chain joins TRBV27 and TRBJ2-6, with no clear D. V was cut by 5 bases and J by 0 bases, with 8 bases left in between. Germline CDR1 is MNHEY and CDR2 is SMNVEV (reference sequence). The CDR3 contains 15 residues. CDR3 in amino acids: CASSKQSSGANVLTF. The CDR3 DNA is TGTGCCAGCAGTAAACAGAGCTCTGGGGCCAACGTCCTGACTTTC.

The chain carries TRBV6-6 and TRBJ2-7; 7 nucleotides line up with TRBD1. The germline V gene encodes CDR1 MNHNY and CDR2 SVGAGI (reference sequence). V gave up 2 bases and J gave up 6 bases; unmatched junction bases: 1. The CDR3 runs 12 residues. In DNA form, the CDR3 reads TGTGCCAGCAGTTACACAGGGGTCGAGCAGTACTTC. As protein: CASSYTGVEQYF.